This entry concerns a single TCR beta chain. The data originate from a study of blood T cell repertoires in COVID-19. Germline V gene lookup returns CDR1 SGHTA and CDR2 FQGNSA. The length of the CDR3 is 15 residues. The J segment lost 7 bases and the V segment lost 3 bases, leaving 11 bases of the junction unmatched. The protocol was immunoSEQ multiplex PCR, while the TCRdb copy is restricted to in-frame clones and leaves out a portion. The sample yields approximately 140,000 clones, 87% seen once. V and J are TRBV7-2 and TRBJ2-7, with TRBD2 matching 8 bases. The sequenced sample was peripheral blood. The receptor was isolated from a man older than 75 with acute or convalescent COVID-19. In nucleotides, the CDR3 is TGTGCCAGCAGCTTTGGCGGGGGGTCACCTGGGGAGCAGTACTTC. Translating gives CASSFGGGSPGEQYF.